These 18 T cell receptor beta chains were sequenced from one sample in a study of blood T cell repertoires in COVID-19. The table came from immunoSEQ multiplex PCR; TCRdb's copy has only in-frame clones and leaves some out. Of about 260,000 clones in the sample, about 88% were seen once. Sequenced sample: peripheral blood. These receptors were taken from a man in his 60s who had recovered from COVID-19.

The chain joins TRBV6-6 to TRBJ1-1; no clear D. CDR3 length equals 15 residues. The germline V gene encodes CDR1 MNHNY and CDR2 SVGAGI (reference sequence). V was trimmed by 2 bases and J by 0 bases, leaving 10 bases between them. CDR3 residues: CASSYEGQVNTEAFF. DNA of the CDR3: TGTGCCAGCAGTTACGAGGGCCAAGTGAACACTGAAGCTTTCTTT.

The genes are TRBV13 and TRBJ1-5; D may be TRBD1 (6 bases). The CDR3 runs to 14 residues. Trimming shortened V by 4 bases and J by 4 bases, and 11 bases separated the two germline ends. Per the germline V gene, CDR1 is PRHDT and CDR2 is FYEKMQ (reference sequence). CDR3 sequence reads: CASSSTTGNQPQHF. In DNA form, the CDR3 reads TGTGCCAGCAGCTCAACTACAGGGAATCAGCCCCAGCATTTT.

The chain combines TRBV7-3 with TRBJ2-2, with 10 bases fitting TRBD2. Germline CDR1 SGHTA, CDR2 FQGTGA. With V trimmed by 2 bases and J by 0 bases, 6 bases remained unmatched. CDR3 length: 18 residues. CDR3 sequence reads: CASSLPRTSGSNTGELFF. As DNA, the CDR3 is TGTGCCAGCAGCTTACCCCGGACTAGCGGATCGAACACCGGGGAGCTGTTTTTT.

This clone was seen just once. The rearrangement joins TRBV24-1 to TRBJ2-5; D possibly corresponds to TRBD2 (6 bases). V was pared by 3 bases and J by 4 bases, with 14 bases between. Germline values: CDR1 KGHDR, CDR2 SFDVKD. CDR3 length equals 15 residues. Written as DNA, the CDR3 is TGTGCCACCAGTGATGCTGATGGGAGGCGAGAGACCCAGTACTTC. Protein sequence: CATSDADGRRETQYF.

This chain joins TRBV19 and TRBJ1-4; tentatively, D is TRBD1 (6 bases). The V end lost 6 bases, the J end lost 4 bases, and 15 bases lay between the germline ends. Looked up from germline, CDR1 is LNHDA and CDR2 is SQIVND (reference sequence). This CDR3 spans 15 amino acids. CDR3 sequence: CASRPPQGINEKLFF. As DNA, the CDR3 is TGTGCCAGTAGACCCCCACAGGGAATTAATGAAAAACTGTTTTTT.

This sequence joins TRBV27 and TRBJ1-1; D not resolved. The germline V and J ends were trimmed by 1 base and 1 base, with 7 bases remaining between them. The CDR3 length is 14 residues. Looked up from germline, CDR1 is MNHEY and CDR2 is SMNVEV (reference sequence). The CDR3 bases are TGTGCCAGCAGTTTATGGAGGGAGAACACTGAAGCTTTCTTT. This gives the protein CASSLWRENTEAFF.

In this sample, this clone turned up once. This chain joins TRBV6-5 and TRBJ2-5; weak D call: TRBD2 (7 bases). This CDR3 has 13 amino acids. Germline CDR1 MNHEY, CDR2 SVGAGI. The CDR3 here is CASQRGAGETQYF. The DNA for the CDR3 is TGTGCATCGCAACGGGGGGCTGGGGAGACCCAGTACTTC.

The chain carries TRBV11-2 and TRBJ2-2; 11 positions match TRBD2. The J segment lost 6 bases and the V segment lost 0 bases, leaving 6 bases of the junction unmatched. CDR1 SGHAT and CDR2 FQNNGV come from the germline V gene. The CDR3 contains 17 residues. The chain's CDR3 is CASSLDQLAGASGELFF. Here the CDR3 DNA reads TGTGCCAGCAGCTTAGATCAACTAGCGGGGGCCTCCGGGGAGCTGTTTTTT.

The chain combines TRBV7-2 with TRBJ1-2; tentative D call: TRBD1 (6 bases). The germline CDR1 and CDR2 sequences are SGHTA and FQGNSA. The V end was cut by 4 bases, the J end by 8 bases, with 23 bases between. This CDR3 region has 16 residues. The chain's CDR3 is CASSSSPGTRNGGYTF. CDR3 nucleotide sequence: TGTGCCAGCAGCTCCAGCCCAGGGACAAGGAATGGCGGCTACACCTTC.

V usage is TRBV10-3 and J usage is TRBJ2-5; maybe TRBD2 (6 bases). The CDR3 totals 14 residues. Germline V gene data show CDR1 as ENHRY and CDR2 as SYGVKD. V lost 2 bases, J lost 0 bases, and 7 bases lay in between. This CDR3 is CAISETSNQETQYF. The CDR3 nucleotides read TGTGCCATCAGTGAGACTAGCAACCAAGAGACCCAGTACTTC.

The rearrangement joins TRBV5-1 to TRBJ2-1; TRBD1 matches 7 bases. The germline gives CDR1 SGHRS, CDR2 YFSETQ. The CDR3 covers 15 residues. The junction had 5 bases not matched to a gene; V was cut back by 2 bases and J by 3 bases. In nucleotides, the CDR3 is TGCGCCAGCAGCTTCGACAGGGACAACTACAATGAGCAGTTCTTC. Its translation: CASSFDRDNYNEQFF.

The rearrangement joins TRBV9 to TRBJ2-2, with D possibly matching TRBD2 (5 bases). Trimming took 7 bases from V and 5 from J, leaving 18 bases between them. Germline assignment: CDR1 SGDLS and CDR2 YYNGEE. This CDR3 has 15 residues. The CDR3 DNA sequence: TGTGCCAGCTCCTCCAAGGTTAGGACTACCGGGGAGCTGTTTTTT. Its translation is CASSSKVRTTGELFF.

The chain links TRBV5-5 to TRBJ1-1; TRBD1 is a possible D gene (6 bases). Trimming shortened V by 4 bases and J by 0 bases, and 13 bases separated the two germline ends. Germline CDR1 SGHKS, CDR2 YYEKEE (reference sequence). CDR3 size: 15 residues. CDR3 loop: CASSARGGMNTEAFF. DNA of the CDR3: TGTGCCAGCAGCGCAAGGGGGGGAATGAACACTGAAGCTTTCTTT.

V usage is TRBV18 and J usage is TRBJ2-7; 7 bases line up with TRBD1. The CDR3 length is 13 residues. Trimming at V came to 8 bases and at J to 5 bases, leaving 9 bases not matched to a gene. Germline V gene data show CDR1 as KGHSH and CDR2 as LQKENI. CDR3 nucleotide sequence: TGTGCCAGCGATACAGGGGTGAGGGACGAGCAGTACTTC. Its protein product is CASDTGVRDEQYF. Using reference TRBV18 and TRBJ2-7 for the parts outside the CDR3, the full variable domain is NAGVMQNPRHLVRRRGQEARLRCSPMKGHSHVYWYRQLPEEGLKFMVYLQKENIIDESGMPKERFSAEFPKEGPSILRIQQVVRGDSAAYFCASDTGVRDEQYFGPGTRLTVT.

The CDR3 is CASSGQGGGQETQYF. CDR3 sequence (DNA): TGTGCCAGCAGTGGACAGGGTGGAGGGCAAGAGACCCAGTACTTC. The chain couples TRBV6-2 or TRBV6-3 to TRBJ2-5; 8 nucleotides agree with TRBD1. The CDR3 contains 15 residues. Trimming at V came to 5 bases and at J to 2 bases, leaving 7 bases not matched to a gene. CDR1 and CDR2 (germline): MNHEY, SVGEGT.

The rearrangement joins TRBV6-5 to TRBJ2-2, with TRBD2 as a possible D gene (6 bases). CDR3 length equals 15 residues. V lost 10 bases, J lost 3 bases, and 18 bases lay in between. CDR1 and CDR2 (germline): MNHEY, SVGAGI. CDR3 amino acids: CATPPGGAHTGELFF. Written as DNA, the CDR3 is TGTGCCACTCCCCCTGGAGGGGCCCACACCGGGGAGCTGTTTTTT.

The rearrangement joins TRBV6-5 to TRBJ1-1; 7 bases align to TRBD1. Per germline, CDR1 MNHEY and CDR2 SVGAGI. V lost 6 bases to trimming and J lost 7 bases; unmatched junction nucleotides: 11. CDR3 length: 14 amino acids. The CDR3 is CASRYVTGAYEAFF. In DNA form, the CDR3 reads TGTGCCAGCAGATACGTCACAGGGGCCTATGAAGCTTTCTTT.

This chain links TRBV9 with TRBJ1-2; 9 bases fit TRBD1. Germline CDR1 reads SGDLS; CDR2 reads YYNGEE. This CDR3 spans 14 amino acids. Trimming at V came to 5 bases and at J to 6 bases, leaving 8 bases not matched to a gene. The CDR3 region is CASRTGDRGDGYTF. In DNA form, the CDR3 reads TGTGCCAGCAGGACCGGCGACAGGGGGGATGGCTACACCTTC.